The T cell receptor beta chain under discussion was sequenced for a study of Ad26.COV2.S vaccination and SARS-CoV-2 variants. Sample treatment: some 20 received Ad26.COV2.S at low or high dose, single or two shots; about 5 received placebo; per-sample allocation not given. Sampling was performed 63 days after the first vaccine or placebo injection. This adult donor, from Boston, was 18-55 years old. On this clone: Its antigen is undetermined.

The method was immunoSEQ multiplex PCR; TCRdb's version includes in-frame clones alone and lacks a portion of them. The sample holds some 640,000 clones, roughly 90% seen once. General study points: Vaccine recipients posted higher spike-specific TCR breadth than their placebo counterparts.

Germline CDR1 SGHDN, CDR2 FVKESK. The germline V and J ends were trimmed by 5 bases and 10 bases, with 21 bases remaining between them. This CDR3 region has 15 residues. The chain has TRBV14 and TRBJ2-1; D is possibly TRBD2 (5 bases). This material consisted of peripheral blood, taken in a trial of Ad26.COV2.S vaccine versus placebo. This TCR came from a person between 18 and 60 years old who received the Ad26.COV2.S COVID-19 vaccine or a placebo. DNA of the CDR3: TGTGCCAGCAGCGAGAATCGGGGTCCTGGTACCGAGCAGTTCTTC. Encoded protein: CASSENRGPGTEQFF.